This paragraph reports one TCR beta chain. No antigen is known for it. This sample was taken from a study of CD8 T cell repertoires and HIV-1 epitope variants. Study-wide background: Enriched T cells were co-cultured with equal autologous T cell-negative cells.

Sequencing used immunoSEQ multiplex PCR; TCRdb keeps in-frame clones, though not all of them. Of 4,000 to 5,000 clones in the sample, 60% to 70% are singletons; the top ten hold roughly 47%. Germline V lookup: CDR1 SEHNR, CDR2 FQNEAQ (reference sequence). With V trimmed by 4 bases and J by 8 bases, 7 bases remained unmatched. CDR3 length equals 14 residues. Study results and limitations: The TAALDMSHF plasma variant had no responses, unlike KF9 (about five clonotypes) and HW9 (one).

The chain recombines TRBV7-9 with TRBJ2-4; 8 nucleotides match TRBD1. This TCR was recovered from a male donor with HIV. The sequenced sample consisted of cultured CD8+ T cells derived from PBMCs. As DNA, the CDR3 is TGTGCCAGCAGCTCGGACAGGGAGTGGCACATTCAGTACTTC. This translates into CASSSDREWHIQYF.